The 4 T cell receptor beta chains given below trace back to one sample, sequenced in a study of blood T cells in healthy people across ages. Sample-barcoded 5' priming and a J-beta primer mix drove a second PCR of roughly 6 to 12 cycles. Each CDR3 protein is one row after TCRdb ran MiXCR on the 5' RACE reads. The sample records fewer than 1.5 million distinct CDR3 sequences, 35% to 45% being singletons. Sequencing was done on a sample of blood. The receptors were gathered from a woman between 18 and 30 years old in good health.

This clonotype was detected once. The chain has TRBV29-1 and TRBJ2-1; 7 bases fit TRBD1. The better agreement between TRBJ2-7 and the DNA end casts doubt on the J call. CDR3 length: 13 residues. Looked up from germline, CDR1 is SQVTM and CDR2 is ANQGSEA. Written as DNA, the CDR3 is TGCAGCGTCAGGACAGGAATTAACAATGAGCAGTACTTC. Translation gives CSVRTGINNEQYF.

The CDR3: CASGSASYNEQFF. CDR3 nucleotides: TGTGCCAGCGGTTCGGCGTCCTACAATGAGCAGTTCTTC. This rearrangement joins TRBV6-2 or TRBV6-3 to TRBJ2-1; D gene uncertain. CDR3 size: 13 residues. Germline V gene sequence: CDR1 MNHEY, CDR2 SVGEGT. The V end was cut by 8 bases, the J end by 1 base, with 9 bases between.

The V gene is TRBV6-2 or TRBV6-3, the J gene TRBJ2-1; tentatively, D is TRBD2 (7 bases). Trimming stripped 8 bases from V and 6 bases from J, with 17 bases between. Germline lookup yields CDR1 MNHEY and CDR2 SVGEGT. CDR3 length: 14 residues. The CDR3 region is CASARGGGLNEQFF. The CDR3 DNA reads TGTGCCAGCGCCAGAGGGGGGGGACTCAATGAGCAGTTCTTC.

This chain joins TRBV19 and TRBJ2-2; D possibly matches TRBD1 or TRBD2 (5 bases each). Germline CDR1 is LNHDA and CDR2 is SQIVND (reference sequence). Trimming stripped 4 bases from V and 5 bases from J, with 23 bases between. The CDR3 has 18 amino acids. Here the CDR3 reads CASSSVRDGSTSTGELFF. Written as DNA, the CDR3 is TGTGCCAGTAGTAGCGTACGGGACGGGTCCACCTCTACCGGGGAGCTGTTTTTT. The full variable domain, in which reference TRBV19 and TRBJ2-2 provide the parts outside the CDR3, is DGGITQSPKYLFRKEGQNVTLSCEQNLNHDAMYWYRQDPGQGLRLIYYSQIVNDFQKGDIAEGYSVSREKKESFPLTVTSAQKNPTAFYLCASSSVRDGSTSTGELFFGEGSRLTVL.